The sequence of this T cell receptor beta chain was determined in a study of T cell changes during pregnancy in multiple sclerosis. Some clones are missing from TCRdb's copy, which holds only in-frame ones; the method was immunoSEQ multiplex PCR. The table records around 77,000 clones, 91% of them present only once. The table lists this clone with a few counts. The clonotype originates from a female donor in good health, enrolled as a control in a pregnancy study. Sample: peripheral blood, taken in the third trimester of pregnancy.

CDR3 DNA sequence: TGTGCCAGCAGCTTAGCGGGGGGAGAGACCCAGTACTTC. It is translated as CASSLAGGETQYF. V gene TRBV7-9 combines with J gene TRBJ2-5; tentatively, D is TRBD2 (6 bases). Per the germline V gene, CDR1 is SEHNR and CDR2 is FQNEAQ (reference sequence). The CDR3 sequence is 13 residues long. V lost 0 bases and J 4 bases, leaving 6 bases between the germline ends.